This T cell receptor (beta chain) was retrieved from a study of spatial heterogeneity in lung cancer. Findings and limits, study-wide: Ubiquitous nonsynonymous mutations were tracked by counts of ubiquitous expanded TCRs, and regional ones by counts of regional expanded TCRs. Within tumors, counts of expanded alpha and beta TCRs tracked tumor mutation counts.

This clonotype was counted ten times or more. The antigen remains undetermined. Carried by each TCR cDNA molecule was a unique molecular identifier. MiXCR, run by TCRdb on the 5' RACE reads, gives a single entry per CDR3 protein. The sample has 6,000 to 8,500 distinct CDR3 sequences, 3% to 4% seen once; the top ten hold about 16%. Time point meaning: sample taken at primary tumor resection. Sequencing was performed on whole RNA extracted from tumor and nontumor lung tissue, or from frozen PBMC, and the material was left unsorted. V lost 0 bases to trimming and J lost 2 bases, with 8 bases between them. This CDR3 comprises 15 residues. Germline loops: CDR1 KGHDR, CDR2 SFDVKD.

This sample comprised lung tumor tissue, obtained at surgery. This receptor was identified in a male donor with early-stage non-small cell lung cancer. This chain uses TRBV24-1 with TRBJ2-3; D is possibly TRBD2 (6 bases). CDR3 in DNA: TGTGCCACCAGTGATTTGGGCGGGGCCACAGATACGCAGTATTTT. Its translation is CATSDLGGATDTQYF.